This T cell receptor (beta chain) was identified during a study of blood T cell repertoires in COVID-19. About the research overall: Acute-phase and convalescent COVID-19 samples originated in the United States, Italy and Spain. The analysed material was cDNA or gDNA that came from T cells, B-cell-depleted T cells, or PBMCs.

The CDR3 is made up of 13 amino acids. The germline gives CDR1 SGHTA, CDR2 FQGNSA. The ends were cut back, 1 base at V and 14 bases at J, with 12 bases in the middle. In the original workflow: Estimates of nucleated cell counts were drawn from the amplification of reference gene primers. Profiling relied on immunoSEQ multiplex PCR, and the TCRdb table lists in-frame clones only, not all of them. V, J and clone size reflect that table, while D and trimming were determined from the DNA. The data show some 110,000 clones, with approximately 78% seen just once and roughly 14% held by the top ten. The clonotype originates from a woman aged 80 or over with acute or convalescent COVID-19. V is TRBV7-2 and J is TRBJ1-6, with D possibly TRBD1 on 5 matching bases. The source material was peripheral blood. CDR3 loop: CASSLVSQGTLHF. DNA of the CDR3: TGTGCCAGCAGCTTAGTATCGCAGGGCACCCTCCACTTT.